The source of this TCR beta chain is a study of beta chain features in type 1 diabetes. Study-wide results and caveats: Moderate but significant shortening of TCRB CDR3s was recorded in all four CD4+ subsets from Type 1 diabetes patients.

Unmatched junction bases numbered 14, after V lost 5 bases and J lost 5 bases. Germline CDR1 is MNHEY and CDR2 is SMNVEV (reference sequence). The CDR3 extends over 16 amino acids. Comments on this clone: The antigen is unknown.

The isolated RNA, all of it, was reverse transcribed, so expressed TCRB transcripts were what got sequenced. Only in-frame clones appear in the TCRdb table, and some are missing; sequencing was by immunoSEQ multiplex PCR. The sample holds around 300,000 clones, 14% to 15% seen once. Cell sorting via CD45RO/CCR7/CD25/CD127/CD95/CD27 was performed to obtain CD4+ naive, central memory, regulatory and stem cell-like memory cells. The chain links TRBV27 to TRBJ2-5, with 7 bases identical to TRBD2. Specimen: naive CD4+ T cells from blood. The source of this sequence is a man aged 18 to 35 with type 1 diabetes. For the CDR3, the DNA is TGTGCCAGCAGTCCTTTATCGGCGGGAGAATGGGAGACCCAGTACTTC. Translating gives CASSPLSAGEWETQYF.